This T cell receptor beta chain was profiled in a study of metastatic and nonmetastatic thyroid tumors. TCRdb re-clonotyped the PCR reads via MiXCR. Of about 59,000 clones listed, around 15% are singletons. Each patient came to thyroid surgery without any prior treatment (of any kind). The CDR3 spans 16 residues. Between the trimmed V and J ends, which lost 5 bases and 0 bases, there was a span of 14 bases. Germline CDR1 and CDR2: MNHNS and SASEGT. Study results and limitations: It was reported that TCR beta diversity was significantly higher in malignant thyroid tumors than benign nodules, in blood and tumor.

This clone has ten or more counts. Its target is unknown. The genes are TRBV6-1 and TRBJ2-1; no clear D gene. Sequenced input: blood. This clonotype was sampled from a male donor with papillary thyroid cancer or a benign thyroid nodule (not recorded which). Some clones in this sample may be carry-over from other donors' samples. CDR3 sequence reads: CASSTRHPYSYNEQFF. The CDR3 DNA is TGTGCCAGCAGTACACGACACCCTTACTCCTACAATGAGCAGTTCTTC.